The entry below gives a single TCR beta chain sequence along with its context. What it binds is unknown. Sequencing targeted TCR beta in T cells from blood (CD8+ and CD4+). RNA was extracted with the RNeasy kit, and a quantity of about 0.5 to 1 ug was reverse transcribed using random hexamers. Multiplex PCR with immunoSEQ amplified the TCR beta CDR3 across 54 Vbeta and 13 Jbeta. In TCRdb, the immunoSEQ multiplex PCR reads were re-called with MiXCR into one record per CDR3 protein. The sample has tens of thousands of distinct CDR3 sequences; roughly 94% are singletons. This sample is part of a study of CD8 T cells in Susac syndrome. Study overall: Susac syndrome patients were untreated, on corticosteroids with some adding intravenous immunoglobulin, or on intravenous immunoglobulin only. Study outcomes and limitations: In total CD8+ repertoires, 15 to 20 Susac-specific public clones were found, and CD8+ TEMRA repertoires had four or five.

Trimming stripped 8 bases from V and 0 bases from J, with 10 bases between. The germline CDR1 and CDR2 sequences are MDHEN and SYDVKM. This CDR3 is built from 13 residues. The clonotype originates from a human donor with Susac syndrome. The V call is TRBV28, the J call TRBJ2-5; D unclear. The material sequenced was CD8+ T cells from PBMCs. Written as DNA, the CDR3 is TGTGCCAGCCGCCCCTTGGACCAAGAGACCCAGTACTTC. Protein sequence: CASRPLDQETQYF.